This TCR beta chain comes out of a study of radiotherapy plus CTLA-4 blockade in lung cancer (dated by TCRdb to 2016 to 2019). The study in broad terms: Among the enrolled patients, about 19% had an objective response, and roughly 30% reached disease control. General findings and caveats noted by the study authors: After treatment with radiotherapy and ipilimumab, TCR clones that originated in tumors expanded in peripheral blood. Increased serum interferon-beta after radiation, together with early dynamic changes in blood T cell clones, were reported to be the strongest predictors of response.

Libraries were built with the immunoSEQ multiplex PCR assay. TCRdb stores this immuneACCESS table with in-frame sequences only. Part of the clones is absent; in the studies checked, under half of the shortfall reflects unresolved V genes, and no reason is known for the rest. This sample lists about 88,000 clones; 55% to 75% were detected once. Of the sample, roughly 13% falls within the top ten clones. The study tested focal radiation therapy combined with CTLA-4 blockade (ipilimumab) in patients with chemo-refractory metastatic non-small-cell lung cancer. This clone was found once. Its antigen is still unknown. Per-base qualities were not stored, and no clone one base away is much larger. Sequenced here: peripheral blood, sampled from a patient treated with radiotherapy plus ipilimumab. The source of this sequence is a human donor with non-small cell lung cancer that progressed on radiotherapy plus ipilimumab.

This receptor carries the CDR3 CASSLAGGVSEQYF. The sequence in DNA is TGTGCCAGCAGCTTAGCGGGTGGGGTTAGCGAGCAGTACTTC. The chain was built from TRBV7-6 and TRBJ2-7; the D gene assignment is ambiguous. Inclusive of the bounding cysteine and phenylalanine, the CDR3 is 14 residues long. This entry keeps only the CDR3 DNA: 42 bases, framed from base 1. CDR1 SGHVS and CDR2 FNYEAQ were looked up in the germline V gene. The junction carries 12 bases between V and J, which are trimmed by 0 bases and 6 bases respectively.